This T cell receptor (beta chain) was captured in a study of monozygotic twins with inflammatory bowel disease (dated by TCRdb to between 2018 and 2021). Looking at the study overall: In total, approximately 28 monozygotic twin pairs made up the full study: 19 Danish pairs, all IBD-discordant, plus nine German pairs, of which four were IBD-concordant and five were IBD-discordant. Each individual had, on average, about 151 000 unique TCRalpha sequences and 181 000 unique TCRbeta sequences available for analysis. Within discordant pairs, disease-associated traits were sought mainly by comparing IBD patients with their genetically identical healthy co-twins. What the authors observed across the whole study: Repertoire similarity did not differ between concordant and discordant twins, which could be due to limited statistical power. The analysis was unable to tell different T cell subtypes apart. A decrease in TCRbeta repertoire diversity, as measured by inverse Simpson index, was observed in IBD patients compared with their healthy co-twins. Because patients received different immunosuppressive treatments, the repertoires may have picked up extra background noise and variability between individuals. No single strong signal or clonotype linked to IBD turned up in the results, so the idea that one exists was not supported. Compared with healthy twins, IBD patients had fewer clonotypes in common with other individuals, a difference most pronounced in patients showing signs of disease activity.

For this clonotype: The antigen it recognizes is unknown.

The CDR3 measures 15 amino acids from cysteine to phenylalanine. DNA for this receptor is not on file. From each donor, an approximately 2.5 ml peripheral blood sample was drawn into PAXgene tubes and stored at -80 degrees C. Without T cell sorting, total RNA was isolated from whole blood using the PAXgene blood miRNA kit on an automated QIAcube. Peripheral blood from monozygotic twin pairs who were concordant or discordant for inflammatory bowel disease underwent deep TCRalpha and TCRbeta repertoire profiling using unique molecular barcoding. Smoking habits were recorded for all twin pairs, and each individual was classified as a current, former or never smoker. The receptor library was made with 5' RACE. The input for every TCR library was roughly 3,200 ng of total RNA. For each sample, cDNA was synthesized in eight separate reactions using SMARTScribe reverse transcriptase. Unique molecular identifiers containing a 6-nucleotide sample barcode were introduced through template switching during cDNA synthesis. TCRalpha and TCRbeta cDNA was amplified in two nested PCRs of around 15 and 10 cycles, and bead purification was carried out after each PCR. Before amplification, the cDNA was treated with uracil DNA-glycosylase and purified using the QIAquick PCR purification kit. The second PCR was the step at which Illumina TruSeq-compatible adapters and sample-specific barcodes were added. TapeStation and Qubit were used to check library quality and concentration, and approximately 5 ng of each library went into the pool. The pooled libraries were sequenced with 2 x 100 bp reads and custom sequencing primers on an Illumina HiSeq2500 single-index Rapid Run. In the paper's pipeline: PCR and sequencing errors were corrected by UMI-based consensus assembly using MiGEC version 1.2.6. MiXCR version 2.1.1 was used to carry out V(D)J alignment, clonotype assembly and CDR3 extraction. Normalisation of gene usage, clonotype sharing and MAIT/NKT TCR abundance was achieved by analysing the top 1000, 10 000 and 20 000 clonotypes per sample. Diversity was computed as the inverse Simpson index with the vegan R package after downsampling to 27 000 UMIs. Paired Mann-Whitney U tests were applied to discordant twin pairs, and Benjamini-Hochberg correction was used for multiple testing. Through TCRdb reprocessing, the reads give one entry per CDR3 protein sequence; DNA is omitted. It is TCRdb's table, rather than the study itself, that gives the V and J calls and clone size. The table for this sample records around 380,000 distinct CDR3 sequences. In total, the top ten clones hold 2% to 3% of the sample.

Here the chain combines TRBV1 and TRBJ2-1. TRBV1 corresponds to a pseudogene. The sample comprised blood. The source is a human donor with ulcerative colitis or Crohn's disease, or a healthy co-twin of an affected twin (not recorded which). The CDR3 protein sequence reads: CTSSHLAEIYNEQFF.